Below, 18 T cell receptor beta chains from the same sample are listed, as sequenced in a study of blood T cell repertoires in COVID-19. The data were produced by immunoSEQ multiplex PCR, yet TCRdb's version contains in-frame clones alone and is incomplete. This sample carries approximately 230,000 clones, more than 65% of them seen once, and the ten largest clones take over 3%. Sequenced material: peripheral blood. All receptors come from a woman in her thirties or forties with active or convalescent COVID-19.

The chain is built from TRBV15 and TRBJ1-4; unclear D gene. The germline V gene has CDR1 LNHNV and CDR2 YYDKDF (reference sequence). This CDR3 contains 13 residues. V gave up 0 bases and J gave up 7 bases, with 6 bases separating them. The CDR3 region has the DNA TGTGCCACCAGCAGAGATATCGGTGAAAAACTGTTTTTT. This sequence encodes CATSRDIGEKLFF.

This clone was counted once. The chain combines TRBV15 with TRBJ2-1; 9 bases map to TRBD2. The CDR3 runs to 15 residues. V lost 2 bases and J lost 4; bases outside the gene matches: 3. CDR1 is LNHNV and CDR2 is YYDKDF in the germline V gene (reference sequence). This CDR3 is CATSRSSGGYNEQFF. The CDR3 region has the DNA TGTGCCACCAGCAGAAGTAGCGGGGGTTACAATGAGCAGTTCTTC.

The chain recombines TRBV21-1 with TRBJ2-6; whether TRBD1, the table's D call, matches the DNA was not checked. TRBV21-1 is marked as a pseudogene. This CDR3 has 18 residues. The CDR3 protein is CASTKGGQGASGANVLTF. The CDR3 bases are TGTGCCAGCACCAAAGGGGGACAGGGGGCATCCGGGGCCAACGTCCTGACTTTC.

This chain joins TRBV4-2 and TRBJ2-1, with D perhaps TRBD2 (7 bases). Germline CDR1 and CDR2: LGHNA and YNFKEQ. Deletions cut 0 bases from V and 4 bases from J, with 13 bases between. The CDR3 extends over 16 amino acids. This CDR3 reads CASSQDWGGAYNEQFF. CDR3 in DNA: TGTGCCAGCAGCCAAGATTGGGGGGGGGCTTACAATGAGCAGTTCTTC.

J is TRBJ1-2 and V is TRBV5-4, with D maybe TRBD1 (5 bases). The CDR3 is 14 residues long. Germline V gene lookup returns CDR1 SGHNT and CDR2 YYREEE (reference sequence). Trimming took 0 bases from V and 4 from J, leaving 10 bases between them. The CDR3 is CASSLAGGSYGYTF. CDR3 bases: TGTGCCAGCAGCTTGGCGGGGGGTAGCTATGGCTACACCTTC. The variable domain in full, with the rest retrieved from reference TRBV5-4 and TRBJ1-2, is ETGVTQSPTHLIKTRGQQVTLRCSSQSGHNTVSWYQQALGQGPQFIFQYYREEENGRGNFPPRFSGLQFPNYSSELNVNALELDDSALYLCASSLAGGSYGYTFGSGTRLTVV.

The rearrangement joins TRBV7-2 to TRBJ1-1; D is unclear. Looked up from germline, CDR1 is SGHTA and CDR2 is FQGNSA. This CDR3 is 14 amino acids long. Trimming pared 1 base from V and 0 bases from J, leaving 6 bases between. CDR3 amino acids: CASSLVSMNTEAFF. CDR3 in DNA: TGTGCCAGCAGCTTAGTCAGTATGAACACTGAAGCTTTCTTT. Looking up the rest from reference TRBV7-2 and TRBJ1-1 gives the full variable domain: GAGVSQSPSNKVTEKGKDVELRCDPISGHTALYWYRQSLGQGLEFLIYFQGNSAPDKSGLPSDRFSAERTGGSVSTLTIQRTQQEDSAVYLCASSLVSMNTEAFFGQGTRLTVV.

The chain recombines TRBV11-2 with TRBJ2-7; tentatively, D is TRBD1 (5 bases). V was clipped by 5 bases and J by 3 bases, with 14 bases between them. The CDR3 runs to 14 residues. Germline V lookup: CDR1 SGHAT, CDR2 FQNNGV. The CDR3 here is CASSTFTGSYEQYF. The CDR3 nucleotides read TGTGCCAGCAGCACCTTTACAGGAAGCTACGAGCAGTACTTC.

The chain recombines TRBV4-2 with TRBJ1-3; TRBD1 is a possible D gene (5 bases). CDR1 is LGHNA and CDR2 is YNFKEQ in the germline V gene. The CDR3 is 14 amino acids. The V and J ends lost 4 bases and 6 bases respectively, with 13 bases between them. As DNA, the CDR3 is TGTGCCAGCAGCCCTTTAGGGGATCTAAACACCATATATTTT. It translates to CASSPLGDLNTIYF.

In nucleotides, the CDR3 is TGCGCCAGCAGCTTAATGCAGGGGAACACTGAAGCTTTCTTT. Translated, it gives CASSLMQGNTEAFF. The V call is TRBV5-1, the J call TRBJ1-1; D is possibly TRBD1 (5 bases). Trimming stripped 2 bases from V and 1 base from J, with 9 bases between. CDR1 and CDR2 (germline): SGHRS, YFSETQ. The CDR3 runs to 14 residues. The full variable domain, rest sourced from reference TRBV5-1 and TRBJ1-1, is KAGVTQTPRYLIKTRGQQVTLSCSPISGHRSVSWYQQTPGQGLQFLFEYFSETQRNKGNFPGRFSGRQFSNSRSEMNVSTLELGDSALYLCASSLMQGNTEAFFGQGTRLTVV.

The rearrangement uses TRBV5-4 and TRBJ2-3, with 11 bases matching TRBD2. V shed 0 bases, J shed 8 bases, and the junction held 11 bases outside the gene matches. The CDR3 length is 17 residues. Germline loops: CDR1 SGHNT, CDR2 YYREEE (reference sequence). CDR3 sequence: CASSLEVLAGGRGTQYF. The CDR3 coding sequence is TGTGCCAGCAGCTTGGAGGTCCTAGCGGGGGGCCGAGGTACGCAGTATTTT.

The rearrangement links TRBV7-2 to TRBJ2-7, with 8 bases identical to TRBD2. Germline CDR1 and CDR2: SGHTA and FQGNSA. Trimming at V came to 7 bases and at J to 5 bases, leaving 13 bases not matched to a gene. This CDR3 is built from 15 residues. The CDR3 is CASTPRGRSGDEQYF. CDR3 nucleotide sequence: TGTGCCAGCACCCCCCGCGGGAGGAGCGGCGACGAGCAGTACTTC.

The chain carries TRBV4-1 and TRBJ1-1; D perhaps matches TRBD1 (5 bases). The CDR3 runs to 14 residues. Germline V CDR1 and CDR2: MGHRA, YSYEKL. Deletions cut 2 bases from V and 5 bases from J, with 12 bases between. The CDR3 DNA sequence: TGCGCCAGCAGCCAATTGGGGCTCGGGACTGAAGCTTTCTTT. It is translated as CASSQLGLGTEAFF.

The chain joins TRBV4-1 to TRBJ1-5; no definite D call. Germline CDR1 is MGHRA and CDR2 is YSYEKL. V lost 0 bases and J 0 bases, leaving 3 bases between the germline ends. The CDR3 runs 14 residues. DNA of the CDR3: TGCGCCAGCAGCCAAGATCTTAGCAATCAGCCCCAGCATTTT. As protein: CASSQDLSNQPQHF.

This clone was seen once. This chain joins TRBV5-1 and TRBJ2-5; the D is unclear. CDR3 length: 15 residues. Looked up from germline, CDR1 is SGHRS and CDR2 is YFSETQ. Between the trimmed V and J ends, which lost 0 bases and 4 bases, there was a span of 13 bases. The CDR3 is CASSLAMGPRETQYF. The CDR3 DNA follows: TGCGCCAGCAGCTTGGCCATGGGCCCCCGAGAGACCCAGTACTTC.

The chain links TRBV10-3 to TRBJ1-1; D is undetermined. Trimming removed 2 bases at V and 4 bases at J, with 14 bases between. CDR3 length equals 15 residues. Germline V gene data show CDR1 as ENHRY and CDR2 as SYGVKD. CDR3 coding DNA: TGTGCCATCAGTGAGCCCCCACGGGGAGGCACTGAAGCTTTCTTT. Its protein is CAISEPPRGGTEAFF.

This chain connects TRBV9 to TRBJ2-5; no reliable D call. The germline V and J ends were trimmed by 4 bases and 5 bases, with 12 bases remaining between them. CDR1 is SGDLS, CDR2 YYNGEE, per germline. This CDR3 has 13 amino acids. CDR3 sequence (DNA): TGTGCCAGCAGCCCGTCCCCGTCGGAGACCCAGTACTTC. Protein product: CASSPSPSETQYF.

The V and J genes are TRBV6-5 and TRBJ1-1; no definite D call. CDR1 is MNHEY and CDR2 is SVGAGI in the germline V gene. The germline V and J ends were trimmed by 6 bases and 1 base, with 9 bases remaining between them. The CDR3 runs to 13 residues. In nucleotides, the CDR3 is TGTGCCAGCAGATCTACAGCGAACACTGAAGCTTTCTTT. Protein sequence: CASRSTANTEAFF.

A few counts support this clone. This chain connects TRBV7-9 to TRBJ1-5; 9 positions agree with TRBD1. The ends lost 5 bases at V and 5 bases at J; junction bases unmatched: 4. Germline loops: CDR1 SEHNR, CDR2 FQNEAQ (reference sequence). The CDR3 consists of 14 residues. The CDR3 loop reads CASSLTGGYQPQHF. CDR3 DNA: TGTGCCAGCAGCCTGACAGGGGGATATCAGCCCCAGCATTTT.